This TCR beta chain was identified in a study of T-cell memory formation after mild COVID-19. Study information: Each donor largely had its own TCR clusters.

It was 5'RACE with constant-segment primers that produced the TCR alpha and TCR beta cDNA libraries, which carried sample barcodes and UMIs. TCRdb passed the 5' RACE reads through MiXCR, listing each CDR3 protein once. The profile covers about 58,000 distinct CDR3 sequences, with around a quarter appearing a single time and about 40% taken by the ten largest. Of note for this clonotype: Its antigen is still unknown.

CDR1 and CDR2 (germline): LGHNA, YSLEER. This CDR3 is built from 16 residues. V was pared by 1 base and J by 1 base, with 11 bases between. Study-level results: The authors did not confirm SARS-CoV-2 specificity of second-wave clones peaking day 37. Clones that got smaller from day 15 to 85 had even CD4/CD8, while clones growing later tipped toward CD4+.

This receptor was taken from a man younger than 35 who had mild COVID-19 (a few samples of this study predate the infection). Cell type and time point are not known. Specimen: PBMCs or a T cell subset sorted from them (not recorded which). V usage is TRBV4-3 and J usage is TRBJ2-4; no firm D call. The CDR3 loop is CASSQVSSVAKNIQYF. CDR3 DNA: TGCGCCAGCAGCCAAGTATCCAGCGTGGCCAAAAACATTCAGTACTTC.